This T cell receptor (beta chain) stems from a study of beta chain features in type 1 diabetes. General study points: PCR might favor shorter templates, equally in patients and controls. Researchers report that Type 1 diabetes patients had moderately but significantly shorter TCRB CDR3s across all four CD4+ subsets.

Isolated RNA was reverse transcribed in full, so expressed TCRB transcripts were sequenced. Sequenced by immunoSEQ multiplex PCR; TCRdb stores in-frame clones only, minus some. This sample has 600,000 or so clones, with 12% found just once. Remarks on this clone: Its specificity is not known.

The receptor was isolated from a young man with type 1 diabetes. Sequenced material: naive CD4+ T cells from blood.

The chain's CDR3 is CASGDPWDTSSYNEQFF. CDR3 DNA sequence: TGTGCTAGTGGTGACCCCTGGGACACCAGCTCCTACAATGAGCAGTTCTTC. The chain uses TRBV12-5 and TRBJ2-1; possibly TRBD1 for D (6 bases). CDR1 and CDR2 from the germline V gene are LGHNT and FRNRAP. There are 17 residues in the CDR3. V lost 5 bases and J 0 bases, leaving 17 bases between the germline ends.